Following are 26 T cell receptor beta chains from one sample sequenced in a study of T cell responses to AZD1222 COVID-19 vaccine. The data were produced by immunoSEQ multiplex PCR, yet TCRdb's version contains in-frame clones alone and is incomplete. In the table there are 100,000 to 150,000 clones, approximately 88% of which are singletons. The sequences come from peripheral blood, collected on day 0 of AZD1222 vaccination. These receptors were collected from an adult in good health.

This clone was observed a few times. The V gene is TRBV10-3, the J gene TRBJ2-2, with D perhaps TRBD2 (5 bases). Germline CDR1 reads ENHRY; CDR2 reads SYGVKD. The germline V and J ends were trimmed by 6 bases and 1 base, with 18 bases remaining between them. The CDR3 spans 17 residues. In DNA, the CDR3 is TGTGCCATCAGCGGGCGGATTGGTCGGGAGAACACCGGGGAGCTGTTTTTT. It encodes CAISGRIGRENTGELFF.

The rearrangement joins TRBV28 to TRBJ2-7; 9 bases fit TRBD1. CDR1 and CDR2 from the germline V gene are MDHEN and SYDVKM. The ends lost 3 bases at V and 6 bases at J; junction bases unmatched: 6. The CDR3 loop spans 14 amino acids. The CDR3, as DNA: TGTGCCAGCAGTTTCCCGGGACAGGGACCCGAGCAGTACTTC. Protein product: CASSFPGQGPEQYF.

The chain carries TRBV2 and TRBJ2-2, with 8 bases identical to TRBD1. CDR3 length: 13 amino acids. Per the germline V gene, CDR1 is SNHLY and CDR2 is FYNNEI. The J segment lost 8 bases and the V segment lost 11 bases, leaving 10 bases of the junction unmatched. DNA for the CDR3: TGTGCCGGCCGACAGGGGATGATAGGGGAGCTGTTTTTT. This gives the protein CAGRQGMIGELFF.

This clone was found once. The chain recombines TRBV7-6 with TRBJ2-1; TRBD2 agrees at 8 bases. The CDR3 runs to 17 residues. With 1 base clipped from V and 6 bases from J, the junction kept 11 bases outside the gene matches. Germline CDR1 is SGHVS and CDR2 is FNYEAQ. CDR3 loop: CASSLGAGGAYINEQFF. In DNA, the CDR3 is TGTGCCAGCAGCTTAGGGGCCGGGGGGGCCTATATCAATGAGCAGTTCTTC.

The chain carries TRBV6-1 and TRBJ2-5; TRBD2 agrees at 14 bases. Germline V gene lookup returns CDR1 MNHNS and CDR2 SASEGT. Trimming took 4 bases from V and 7 from J; bases not matched to a gene: 8. The CDR3 has 16 residues. Written as DNA, the CDR3 is TGTGCCAGCAGTGCTCTGACTAGCGGGAGGGCCGGGACCCAGTACTTC. Amino acids: CASSALTSGRAGTQYF.

This clone was recorded once. The chain carries TRBV30 and TRBJ1-2; maybe TRBD1 (5 bases). V lost 0 bases, J lost 2 bases, and 13 bases lay in between. This CDR3 region has 15 residues. Germline loops: CDR1 GTSNPN, CDR2 SVGIG (reference sequence). CDR3 sequence: CAWSVGTGTNYGYTF. The CDR3 DNA sequence: TGTGCCTGGAGTGTAGGAACCGGGACGAACTATGGCTACACCTTC.

The J gene is TRBJ2-7, the V gene TRBV5-1, with 7 bases fitting TRBD2. Germline CDR1 reads SGHRS; CDR2 reads YFSETQ. CDR3 length: 13 residues. The ends lost 6 bases at V and 0 bases at J; junction bases unmatched: 3. The CDR3 spells CASNGGSSYEQYF. In DNA, the CDR3 is TGCGCCAGCAACGGCGGGAGCTCCTACGAGCAGTACTTC.

V is TRBV11-1 and J is TRBJ2-7; D possibly corresponds to TRBD2 (6 bases). The CDR3 loop spans 13 amino acids. V shed 5 bases and J shed 6 bases, with 14 bases lying between them. Germline CDR1 reads SGHAT; CDR2 reads FQDESV (reference sequence). The CDR3 is CASSRVLGGEQYF. CDR3 nucleotides: TGTGCCAGCAGCCGGGTTCTGGGAGGCGAGCAGTACTTC.

This clone has only a few counts. The J gene is TRBJ2-7, the V gene TRBV11-3, with 8 bases aligning to TRBD1. Trimming at V came to 5 bases and at J to 4 bases, leaving 7 bases not matched to a gene. Germline CDR1 is SGHNT and CDR2 is YENEEA. CDR3 length equals 14 residues. CDR3: CASSTRTGSYEQYF. CDR3 in DNA: TGTGCCAGCAGCACCCGGACAGGGTCGTACGAGCAGTACTTC.

This rearrangement joins TRBV19 to TRBJ2-2, with D possibly being TRBD1 (7 bases). Trimming shortened V by 7 bases and J by 5 bases, and 26 bases separated the two germline ends. CDR3 size: 18 residues. Germline CDR1 reads LNHDA; CDR2 reads SQIVND (reference sequence). The CDR3 reads CASTPNRGPPRGTGELFF. DNA for the CDR3: TGTGCCAGTACCCCGAATCGGGGGCCTCCCAGGGGGACCGGGGAGCTGTTTTTT.

The chain carries TRBV18 and TRBJ1-6; D is undetermined. The germline gives CDR1 KGHSH, CDR2 LQKENI. The CDR3 contains 15 residues. V lost 6 bases and J lost 14, with 23 bases in between. The CDR3 DNA reads as TGTGCCAGCTCCCCCTCCCGGCAGGAAAAAAGCGCCCTCCACTTT. Amino acid sequence: CASSPSRQEKSALHF.

This chain connects TRBV5-1 to TRBJ2-3; 8 bases match TRBD2. This CDR3 spans 15 amino acids. Germline CDR1 is SGHRS and CDR2 is YFSETQ. J was trimmed by 5 bases and V by 4 bases; bases with no gene match: 9. The CDR3 is CASSIGLAGLDTQYF. DNA of the CDR3: TGCGCCAGCAGCATAGGACTAGCCGGCCTAGATACGCAGTATTTT.

This rearrangement joins TRBV7-2 to TRBJ1-1; tentatively, D is TRBD1 (5 bases). The CDR3 length is 13 residues. Trimming left V 5 bases short and J 8 bases short, with 15 bases between. The germline V gene has CDR1 SGHTA and CDR2 FQGNSA. The CDR3 bases are TGTGCCAGCAGCGAGATGGAGGGACTCGAAGCTTTCTTT. This sequence encodes CASSEMEGLEAFF.

This rearrangement joins TRBV6-4 to TRBJ1-3; 7 bases map to TRBD1. V gave up 7 bases and J gave up 4 bases; unmatched junction bases: 7. The CDR3 is made up of 14 amino acids. Germline V gives CDR1 MRHNA, CDR2 SNTAGT. The CDR3 is CASKPDRTGNTIYF. The DNA for the CDR3 is TGTGCCAGCAAGCCGGACAGGACGGGAAACACCATATATTTT.

In its sample, this clone was seen once. The chain employs TRBV11-3 and TRBJ2-2; D is perhaps TRBD2 (5 bases). The CDR3 totals 17 residues. Germline assignment: CDR1 SGHNT and CDR2 YENEEA. Deletions cut 0 bases from V and 0 bases from J, with 11 bases between. CDR3 in amino acids: CASSLDWETANTGELFF. The CDR3 nucleotides are TGTGCCAGCAGCTTAGATTGGGAGACGGCGAACACCGGGGAGCTGTTTTTT. The full variable domain, completed using reference TRBV11-3 and TRBJ2-2, is EAGVVQSPRYKIIEKKQPVAFWCNPISGHNTLYWYLQNLGQGPELLIRYENEEAVDDSQLPKDRFSAERLKGVDSTLKIQPAELGDSAVYLCASSLDWETANTGELFFGEGSRLTVL.

J is TRBJ2-2 and V is TRBV2, with 8 bases that match TRBD1. The germline V gene encodes CDR1 SNHLY and CDR2 FYNNEI. Trimming took 6 bases from V and 2 from J; bases not matched to a gene: 8. CDR3 length equals 16 residues. CDR3 loop: CASSADGTGNTGELFF. Here the CDR3 DNA reads TGTGCCAGCAGCGCAGACGGGACAGGAAACACCGGGGAGCTGTTTTTT.

V and J are TRBV6-5 and TRBJ2-2; tentatively, D is TRBD1 (6 bases). The CDR3 is 14 amino acids. Germline loops: CDR1 MNHEY, CDR2 SVGAGI. With 6 bases removed from V and 4 bases from J, the gap between germline ends came to 12 bases. CDR3 sequence reads: CASRPQGFTGELFF. For the CDR3, the DNA is TGTGCCAGCAGGCCGCAGGGGTTCACCGGGGAGCTGTTTTTT.

This chain joins TRBV6-1 and TRBJ2-7; possible D gene TRBD2, 6 bases. This CDR3 is 14 amino acids long. The V gene lost 2 bases and the J gene lost 0 bases, with 8 bases spanning the gap. Germline V gives CDR1 MNHNS, CDR2 SASEGT. CDR3 DNA sequence: TGTGCCAGCAGTGAAAGGAGGGACTCCTACGAGCAGTACTTC. Encoded protein: CASSERRDSYEQYF.

The chain couples TRBV6-6 to TRBJ1-1, with D unresolved. V was cut by 5 bases and J by 9 bases, with 19 bases left in between. CDR3 length: 14 amino acids. Germline V gene lookup returns CDR1 MNHNY and CDR2 SVGAGI (reference sequence). This CDR3 is CASSSDWTVNKAFF. The CDR3 DNA follows: TGTGCCAGCAGTAGCGATTGGACGGTAAATAAAGCTTTCTTT.

The chain has TRBV7-2 and TRBJ1-5; perhaps TRBD1 as D (5 bases). The CDR3 loop spans 13 amino acids. V shed 5 bases and J shed 5 bases, with 10 bases lying between them. Germline V lookup: CDR1 SGHTA, CDR2 FQGNSA. The CDR3 is CASSNQGDQPQHF. The CDR3 coding sequence is TGTGCCAGCAGCAATCAGGGAGATCAGCCCCAGCATTTT.

The V call is TRBV28, the J call TRBJ2-7, with a possible D match to TRBD1 (6 bases). The CDR3 length is 14 residues. Trimming stripped 3 bases from V and 2 bases from J, with 11 bases between. Germline CDR1 and CDR2: MDHEN and SYDVKM. This CDR3 reads CASSFTGYTYEQYF. The CDR3 nucleotides read TGTGCCAGCAGTTTTACAGGGTATACCTACGAGCAGTACTTC.

The V call is TRBV9, the J call TRBJ2-1; TRBD1 or TRBD2 may be the D gene (6 bases each). The germline gives CDR1 SGDLS, CDR2 YYNGEE. CDR3 length equals 16 residues. V dropped 0 bases and J dropped 5 bases, with 15 bases sitting between them. The CDR3 sequence: CASSVGTGTYDNEQFF. CDR3 nucleotide sequence: TGTGCCAGCAGCGTAGGAACAGGGACTTATGACAATGAGCAGTTCTTC.

The chain is built from TRBV7-6 and TRBJ2-1; D gene ambiguous. This CDR3 spans 13 amino acids. V was pared by 1 base and J by 6 bases, with 7 bases between. Germline CDR1 is SGHVS and CDR2 is FNYEAQ. The CDR3 region is CASSLEGGNEQFF. Written as DNA, the CDR3 is TGTGCCAGCAGCTTAGAGGGTGGCAATGAGCAGTTCTTC.

J is TRBJ1-5 and V is TRBV30, with D tentatively TRBD1 (6 bases). V was shortened by 2 bases and J by 2 bases, with 16 bases between the two germline ends. Germline V CDR1 and CDR2: GTSNPN, SVGIG (reference sequence). The CDR3 runs to 16 residues. The CDR3 sequence: CAWSPRWDNGNQPQHF. The CDR3 nucleotides read TGTGCCTGGAGTCCCAGGTGGGACAATGGCAATCAGCCCCAGCATTTT.

The chain uses TRBV10-2 and TRBJ2-2, with TRBD2 matching 7 bases. This CDR3 spans 14 amino acids. V lost 6 bases and J lost 2; bases outside the gene matches: 3. The germline V gene has CDR1 WSHSY and CDR2 SAAADI. The CDR3 is CASRLAGNTGELFF. The CDR3 bases are TGCGCCAGCAGGTTAGCGGGTAACACCGGGGAGCTGTTTTTT.

The chain has TRBV18 and TRBJ2-1, with 9 nucleotides matching TRBD2. CDR3 length equals 14 residues. Germline V gene data show CDR1 as KGHSH and CDR2 as LQKENI. J lost 4 bases, V lost 3 bases, and 1 base had no gene match. CDR3 sequence: CASSPSGSYNEQFF. The CDR3 nucleotides are TGTGCCAGCTCACCTAGCGGGAGTTACAATGAGCAGTTCTTC.